The clone carrying this TCR beta chain was seen only a few times. Its antigen remains unknown. The data were obtained in a study of T cell repertoires in cytomegalovirus infection. About the research overall: CMV epitopes in the study were HLA-C-restricted (recently identified) and HLA-B-restricted (well studied). Matching HLA type, along with CMV infection, was indicated by public TCR beta signatures.

Via MiXCR, TCRdb re-called the reads, giving one row per CDR3 protein. The data hold some 920,000 distinct CDR3 sequences, with approximately 31% observed a single time. Points from the study as a whole: Clonotypes of TCR beta that were HLA-C-restricted and CMV-specific dominated the ex vivo response. Cumulative public TCR beta family frequency identified CMV carriers with the relevant HLA.

The clonotype was recovered from a human donor in good health (CMV status not recorded). Some clones in this sample may be carry-over from other donors' samples. Source: cultured CD8+ T cells from PBMCs, taken from culture after CMV antigen stimulation.

The CDR3 sequence is CASSYGSGGVEQFF. CDR3 DNA sequence: TGTGCCAGCAGTTACGGGTCCGGTGGGGTTGAGCAGTTCTTC. The genes are TRBV6-5 and TRBJ2-1, with D uncertain. Germline-derived CDR1 and CDR2 are MNHEY and SVGAGI. The CDR3 spans 14 residues. Trimming cost V 2 bases and J 9 bases, with 14 bases left between them.